These 5 T cell receptor beta chains share one sample of origin, sequenced in a study of regulatory T cells in long-lasting Graves disease. This sample's time point: persistent/refractory GD, antithyroid drugs over 5 years with positive TRAb. Following extraction of RNA from PBMCs, that RNA was used to make the TCR library. According to the study, TCR beta libraries were built with iRepertoire HTBI primers and CDR3-region Arm-PCR. TCRdb processed the multiplex PCR reads anew with MiXCR; each CDR3 protein has one entry. The sample shows roughly 300,000 distinct CDR3 sequences, about 20% of them seen only once. Specimen: peripheral blood mononuclear cells (PBMCs), collected when the disease was refractory, from a patient treated with antithyroid drugs. All receptors derive from a female donor with Graves disease.

This clonotype was detected only a few times. The chain combines TRBV9 with TRBJ2-7; D gene ambiguous. CDR3 length equals 13 residues. The V and J ends lost 0 bases and 4 bases respectively, with 8 bases between them. The germline CDR1 and CDR2 sequences are SGDLS and YYNGEE. As DNA, the CDR3 is TGTGCCAGCAGCGTAGAAGACTCATACGAGCAGTACTTC. Translating gives CASSVEDSYEQYF.

This clonotype showed up many times. The genes are TRBV6-2 or TRBV6-3 and TRBJ2-2, with TRBD1 identical over 12 bases. The V gene end was trimmed by 6 bases and the J gene end by 5 bases; junction bases not matched to a gene: 13. The CDR3 length is 18 residues. The germline V gene has CDR1 MNHEY and CDR2 SVGEGT. The CDR3 nucleotides read TGTGCCAGCAGAGTATCGGGACAGGGGGCGTTTCGGACCGGGGAGCTGTTTTTT. Translating gives CASRVSGQGAFRTGELFF.

This sequence joins TRBV3-1 and TRBJ2-7, with 11 bases that match TRBD1. The trim removed 0 bases at V and 5 bases at J, leaving 6 bases unmatched. The CDR3 has 16 amino acids. Looked up from germline, CDR1 is LGHDT and CDR2 is YNNKEL (reference sequence). DNA for the CDR3: TGTGCCAGCAGCCAAGAGATTGGGGACAGGGGGAACGAGCAGTACTTC. This sequence encodes CASSQEIGDRGNEQYF.

This clonotype was detected only a few times. The chain couples TRBV6-2 or TRBV6-3 to TRBJ2-5; D gene unclear. The germline CDR1 and CDR2 sequences are MNHEY and SVGEGT. The length of the CDR3 is 16 residues. The germline V and J ends were trimmed by 7 bases and 7 bases, with 25 bases remaining between them. The CDR3 is CASIPSLQPTMMTQYF. Written as DNA, the CDR3 is TGTGCCAGCATCCCTTCCTTACAGCCCACTATGATGACCCAGTACTTC.

This clonotype was observed many times. The CDR3 loop reads CASSWFSGANVLTF. The CDR3 DNA reads TGTGCCAGCAGTTGGTTCTCTGGGGCCAACGTCCTGACTTTC. The genes are TRBV6-2 or TRBV6-3 and TRBJ2-6; no firm D call. The CDR3 length is 14 residues. Germline lookup yields CDR1 MNHEY and CDR2 SVGEGT. Trimming took 4 bases from V and 0 from J, leaving 4 bases between them.